These 5 T cell receptor beta chains originate from one sample sequenced in a study of T cells in Graves' hyperthyroidism and ophthalmopathy (dated by TCRdb to about 2019). The library was built by means of multiplex PCR. Sequencing used an Illumina HiSeq 2000. TCR beta CDR3 regions were amplified from RNA transcripts. The TCR CDR3 was subjected to a first round of RT-PCR using the HTBI primer set and the Qiagen OneStep RT-PCR kit. Through fastp at Q25 and MiXCR, TCRdb rebuilt clones from the public reads, retaining in-frame beta chains. Each CDR3 protein gets just one entry, which takes the most common genes and DNA from the rows behind it. The sample table records around 420,000 distinct CDR3 sequences; approximately 15% of these occur just once. The ten largest clones capture just under 8% of the sample. Sequenced: blood. All receptors derive from a woman under 30 with Graves' hyperthyroidism.

This clonotype appeared many times. This sequence joins TRBV15 and TRBJ2-1, with D unresolved. The germline V gene has CDR1 LNHNV and CDR2 YYDKDF (reference sequence). With 0 bases removed from V and 7 bases from J, the gap between germline ends came to 7 bases. The CDR3 length is 13 residues. The CDR3 nucleotides are TGTGCCACCAGCAGAGACGTGGGGAATGAGCAGTTCTTC. Protein product: CATSRDVGNEQFF. The entire variable domain, with the rest obtained from reference TRBV15 and TRBJ2-1, is as follows: DAMVIQNPRYQVTQFGKPVTLSCSQTLNHNVMYWYQQKSSQAPKLLFHYYDKDFNNEADTPDNFQSRRPNTSFCFLDIRSPGLGDTAMYLCATSRDVGNEQFFGPGTRLTVL.

This chain joins TRBV4-1 and TRBJ2-3, with D maybe TRBD1 (6 bases). The CDR3 totals 20 residues. V was pared by 1 base and J by 2 bases, with 25 bases between. Looked up from germline, CDR1 is MGHRA and CDR2 is YSYEKL. CDR3 sequence: CASSQALPALGRGSTDTQYF. Written as DNA, the CDR3 is TGCGCCAGCAGCCAAGCTCTCCCCGCCCTCGGAAGGGGGTCCACAGATACGCAGTATTTT.

The gene calls are TRBV2 and TRBJ2-3; a weak D match, TRBD2 (6 bases). This CDR3 region has 14 residues. Germline V gives CDR1 SNHLY, CDR2 FYNNEI. V was pared by 5 bases and J by 4 bases, with 13 bases between. CDR3 region: CASSLALGADTQYF. The CDR3 DNA follows: TGTGCCAGCAGTCTAGCGTTGGGTGCAGATACGCAGTATTTT.

There are a few counts of this clonotype. A clone one base away is much larger, so this may be a read error. DNA of the CDR3: TGTGCCAGCAGCCCGCGGGACAGGGGCTCCGAGCAGTACTTC. Its protein product is CASSPRDRGSEQYF. V gene TRBV7-3 combines with J gene TRBJ2-7, with 10 bases aligning to TRBD1. The germline V gene encodes CDR1 SGHTA and CDR2 FQGTGA. CDR3 size: 14 residues. V was clipped by 5 bases and J by 6 bases; unmatched bases: 7.

This clonotype has at least ten counts. Here the CDR3 DNA reads TGTGCCAGCAGTTTAGGGCCCACTGAAGCTTTCTTT. Its translation: CASSLGPTEAFF. The chain recombines TRBV12-3 or TRBV12-4 with TRBJ1-1, with unresolved D. The CDR3 length is 12 residues. V was cut by 1 base and J by 4 bases, with 4 bases left in between.